This TCR beta chain stems from a study of Graves' ophthalmopathy and Graves' hyperthyroidism. This clonotype was picked up one time. Antigen unknown. The TCR beta CDR3 regions underwent amplification from RNA transcripts. In the first round, RT-PCR was carried out with HTBI primers, and a multiplex PCR formed the second round. TCRdb passed the multiplex PCR reads through MiXCR, listing each CDR3 protein once. Counted here are fewer than 350,000 distinct CDR3 sequences, roughly 16% occurring once; the ten biggest clones make up roughly an eighth. CDR3 length equals 11 residues. The V gene lost 4 bases and the J gene lost 2 bases, with 6 bases spanning the gap. Germline CDR1 and CDR2: DFQATT and SNEGSKA (reference sequence). General observations from the study: Ophthalmopathy was separated from stable hyperthyroidism by a 13-signature model with 87.88% sensitivity and approximately 81% specificity.

This sequence originates from an adult man with Graves' ophthalmopathy. The rearrangement uses TRBV20-1 and TRBJ2-7; no clear D. Material for sequencing was peripheral blood. CDR3 region: CSATETYEQYF. The CDR3 region has the DNA TGCAGTGCTACAGAGACCTACGAGCAGTACTTC.